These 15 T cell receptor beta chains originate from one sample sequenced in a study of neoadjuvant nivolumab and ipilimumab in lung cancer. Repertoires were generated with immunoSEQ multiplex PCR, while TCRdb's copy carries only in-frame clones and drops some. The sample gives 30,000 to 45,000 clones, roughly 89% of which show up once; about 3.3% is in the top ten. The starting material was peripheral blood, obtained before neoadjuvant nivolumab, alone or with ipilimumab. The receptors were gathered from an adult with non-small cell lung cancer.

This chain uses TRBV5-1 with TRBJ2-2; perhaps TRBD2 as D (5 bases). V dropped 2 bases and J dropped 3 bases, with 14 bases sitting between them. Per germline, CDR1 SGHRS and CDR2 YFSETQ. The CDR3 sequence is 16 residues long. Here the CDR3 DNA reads TGCGCCAGCAGCTTTTCGTGGGAGACGGACACCGGGGAGCTGTTTTTT. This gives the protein CASSFSWETDTGELFF.

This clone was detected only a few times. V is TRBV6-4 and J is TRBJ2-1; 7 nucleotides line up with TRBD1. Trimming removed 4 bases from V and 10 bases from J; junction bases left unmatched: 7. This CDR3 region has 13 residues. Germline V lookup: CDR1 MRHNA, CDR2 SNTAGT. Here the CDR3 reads CASSAADRAEQFF. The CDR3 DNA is TGTGCCAGCAGTGCCGCAGACAGGGCAGAGCAGTTCTTC.

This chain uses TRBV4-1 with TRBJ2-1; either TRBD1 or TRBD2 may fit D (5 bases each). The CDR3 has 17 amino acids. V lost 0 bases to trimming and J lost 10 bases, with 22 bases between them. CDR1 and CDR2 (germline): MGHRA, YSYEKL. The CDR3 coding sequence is TGCGCCAGCAGCCAAGATAGCGTGACTTATACGGGGCTAGAGCAGTTCTTC. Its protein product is CASSQDSVTYTGLEQFF.

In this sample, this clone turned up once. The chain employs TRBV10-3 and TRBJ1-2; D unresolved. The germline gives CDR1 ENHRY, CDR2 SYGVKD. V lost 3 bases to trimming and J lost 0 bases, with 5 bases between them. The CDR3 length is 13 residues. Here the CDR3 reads CAISESTNYGYTF. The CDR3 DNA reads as TGTGCCATCAGTGAATCGACTAACTATGGCTACACCTTC.

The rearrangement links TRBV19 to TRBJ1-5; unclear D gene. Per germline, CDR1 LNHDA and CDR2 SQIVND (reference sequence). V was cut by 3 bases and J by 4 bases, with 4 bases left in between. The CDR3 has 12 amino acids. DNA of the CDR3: TGTGCCAGTAGTATCCAAAATCAGCCCCAGCATTTT. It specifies CASSIQNQPQHF.

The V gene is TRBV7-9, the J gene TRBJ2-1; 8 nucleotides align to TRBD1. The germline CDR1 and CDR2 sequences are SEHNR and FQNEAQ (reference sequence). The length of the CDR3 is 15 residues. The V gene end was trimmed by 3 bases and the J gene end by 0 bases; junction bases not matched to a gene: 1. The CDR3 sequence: CASSFGQGSYNEQFF. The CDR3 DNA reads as TGTGCCAGCAGCTTCGGACAGGGCTCCTACAATGAGCAGTTCTTC.

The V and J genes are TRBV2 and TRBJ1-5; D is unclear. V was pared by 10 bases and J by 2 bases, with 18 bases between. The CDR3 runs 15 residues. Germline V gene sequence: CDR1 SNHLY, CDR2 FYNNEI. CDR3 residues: CATTPEAVRNQPQHF. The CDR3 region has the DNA TGTGCCACGACACCCGAAGCAGTCCGCAATCAGCCCCAGCATTTT.

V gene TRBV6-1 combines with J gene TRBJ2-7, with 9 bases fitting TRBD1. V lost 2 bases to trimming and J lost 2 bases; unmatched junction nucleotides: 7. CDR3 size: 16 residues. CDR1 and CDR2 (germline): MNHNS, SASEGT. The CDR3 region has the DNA TGTGCCAGCAGTGAAACCCCGGGACAGGGCACCTACGAGCAGTACTTC. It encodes CASSETPGQGTYEQYF.

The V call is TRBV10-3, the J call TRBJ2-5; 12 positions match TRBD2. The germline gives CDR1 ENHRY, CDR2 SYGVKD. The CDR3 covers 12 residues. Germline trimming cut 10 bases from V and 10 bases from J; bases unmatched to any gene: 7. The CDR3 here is CATQLAGGGQYF. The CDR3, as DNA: TGTGCCACGCAACTAGCGGGAGGTGGCCAGTACTTC.

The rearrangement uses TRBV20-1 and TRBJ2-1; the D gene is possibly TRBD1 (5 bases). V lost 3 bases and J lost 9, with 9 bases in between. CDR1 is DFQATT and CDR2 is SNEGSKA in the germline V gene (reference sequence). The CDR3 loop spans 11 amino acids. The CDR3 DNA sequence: TGCAGTGCTAGCAGGGTCACTGAGCAGTTCTTC. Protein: CSASRVTEQFF.

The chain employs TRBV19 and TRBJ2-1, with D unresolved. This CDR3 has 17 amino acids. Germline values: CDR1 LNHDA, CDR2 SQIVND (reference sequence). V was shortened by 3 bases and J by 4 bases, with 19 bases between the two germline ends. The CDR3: CASSINDRLQRYNEQFF. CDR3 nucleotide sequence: TGTGCCAGTAGTATTAATGATCGCCTGCAAAGGTACAATGAGCAGTTCTTC.

The DNA of the CDR3 is TGTGCCAGCAGCGCACTAGCGGGAAGCTCCTACGAGCAGTACTTC. As protein: CASSALAGSSYEQYF. The rearrangement uses TRBV9 and TRBJ2-7, with 10 bases fitting TRBD2. The germline V gene encodes CDR1 SGDLS and CDR2 YYNGEE. The CDR3 sequence is 15 residues long. V trimming: 3 bases; J trimming: 0 bases; junction bases outside the gene matches: 3.

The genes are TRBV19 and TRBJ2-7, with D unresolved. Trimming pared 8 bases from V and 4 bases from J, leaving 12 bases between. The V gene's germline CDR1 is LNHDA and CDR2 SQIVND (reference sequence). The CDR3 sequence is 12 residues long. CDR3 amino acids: CASSPNYYEQYF. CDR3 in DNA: TGTGCCAGTTCGCCTAATTATTACGAGCAGTACTTC.

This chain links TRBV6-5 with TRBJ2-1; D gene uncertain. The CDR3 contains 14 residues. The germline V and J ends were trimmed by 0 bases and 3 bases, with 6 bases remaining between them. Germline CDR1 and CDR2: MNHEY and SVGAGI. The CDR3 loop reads CASSYSRGYNEQFF. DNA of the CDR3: TGTGCCAGCAGTTACTCGAGAGGCTACAATGAGCAGTTCTTC.

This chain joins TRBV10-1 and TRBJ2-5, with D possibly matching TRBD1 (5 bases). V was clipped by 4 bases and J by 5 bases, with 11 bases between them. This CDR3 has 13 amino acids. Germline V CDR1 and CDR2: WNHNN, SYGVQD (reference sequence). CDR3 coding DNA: TGCGCCAGCAGTGGGGGCGTTCGGGAGACCCAGTACTTC. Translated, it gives CASSGGVRETQYF.